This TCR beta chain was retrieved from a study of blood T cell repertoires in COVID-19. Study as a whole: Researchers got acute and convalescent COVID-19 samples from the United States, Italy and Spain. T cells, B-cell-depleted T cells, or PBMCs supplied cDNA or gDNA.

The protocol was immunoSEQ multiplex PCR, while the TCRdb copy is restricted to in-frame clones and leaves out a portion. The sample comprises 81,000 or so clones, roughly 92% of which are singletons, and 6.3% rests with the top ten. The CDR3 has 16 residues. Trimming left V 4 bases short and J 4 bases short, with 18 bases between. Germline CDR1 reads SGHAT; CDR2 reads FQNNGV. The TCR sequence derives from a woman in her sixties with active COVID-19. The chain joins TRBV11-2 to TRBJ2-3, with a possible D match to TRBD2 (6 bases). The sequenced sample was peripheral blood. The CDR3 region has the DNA TGTGCCAGCAGCTCCCCGGAGACTAGGGTTGCAGATACGCAGTATTTT. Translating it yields CASSSPETRVADTQYF. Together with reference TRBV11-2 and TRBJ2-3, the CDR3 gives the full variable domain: EAGVAQSPRYKIIEKRQSVAFWCNPISGHATLYWYQQILGQGPKLLIQFQNNGVVDDSQLPKDRFSAERLKGVDSTLKIQPAKLEDSAVYLCASSSPETRVADTQYFGPGTRLTVL.